This passage covers 32 T cell receptor beta chains from one sample sequenced in a study of cytomegalovirus exposure and HLA in healthy donors. PCR amplification relied on 60 Vbeta primers (plus 13 Jbeta primers). TCRdb keeps only in-frame clones here, not all; method: immunoSEQ multiplex PCR. The repertoire includes about 60,000 clones, roughly 85% of them detected once, and around 1.6% sits in the top ten. Sequencing used PBMCs. The receptors come from a man aged 25 to 45 in good health and CMV-seronegative.

The CDR3 reads CASSLGGGRGAIDTQYF. CDR3 DNA sequence: TGTGCCAGCAGCTTAGGTGGCGGGCGGGGGGCCATTGATACGCAGTATTTT. The chain joins TRBV7-9 to TRBJ2-3; 8 bases are shared with TRBD2. Germline CDR1 reads SEHNR; CDR2 reads FQNEAQ (reference sequence). Trimming took 1 base from V and 6 from J; bases not matched to a gene: 12. The CDR3 length is 17 residues.

This clone was observed a few times. The rearrangement links TRBV30 to TRBJ1-3; the D is unclear. V lost 1 base and J lost 2, with 6 bases in between. This CDR3 has 13 amino acids. Germline CDR1 is GTSNPN and CDR2 is SVGIG (reference sequence). This CDR3 reads CAWSAGTGNTIYF. In DNA form, the CDR3 reads TGTGCCTGGAGTGCGGGGACTGGAAACACCATATATTTT.

Only one count was recorded for this clone. The chain combines TRBV6-5 with TRBJ1-2; possibly TRBD1 for D (6 bases). Germline V gene sequence: CDR1 MNHEY, CDR2 SVGAGI. The CDR3 runs to 12 residues. The germline V and J ends were trimmed by 9 bases and 3 bases, with 11 bases remaining between them. CDR3 coding DNA: TGTGCCAGTTCTAGGGGGTACTATGGCTACACCTTC. Protein product: CASSRGYYGYTF.

This clone has just a few counts. The CDR3 is CASNELRGIGNQPQHF. The DNA of the CDR3 is TGTGCCAGCAACGAACTCAGGGGAATAGGCAATCAGCCCCAGCATTTT. The chain links TRBV5-5 to TRBJ1-5, with D tentatively TRBD1 (6 bases). CDR3 length: 16 residues. V dropped 6 bases and J dropped 2 bases, with 18 bases sitting between them. Germline CDR1 reads SGHKS; CDR2 reads YYEKEE (reference sequence).

This clone has just a few counts. The chain carries TRBV6-1 and TRBJ1-5; possibly TRBD1 for D (6 bases). V lost 2 bases and J 7 bases, leaving 12 bases between the germline ends. CDR1 MNHNS and CDR2 SASEGT come from the germline V gene. The CDR3 runs 14 residues. DNA for the CDR3: TGTGCCAGCAGTGAACAGGGGCCGATGCAGCCCCAGCATTTT. Amino acids: CASSEQGPMQPQHF.

As for this clone: The junction and the germline gene differ at one end; a read error may be behind it. The V and J genes are TRBV4-3 and TRBJ1-2; 11 bases match TRBD1. CDR3 length equals 14 residues. Per the germline V gene, CDR1 is LGHNA and CDR2 is YSLEER. CDR3 sequence (DNA): TGCGCCAGCAGCCAAACCGGGACAGGGGGAGGCTACTCCTTC. Amino acids: CASSQTGTGGGYSF.

This chain uses TRBV5-1 with TRBJ2-7; 7 bases are a match to TRBD1. The CDR3 contains 17 residues. With V trimmed by 2 bases and J by 0 bases, 11 bases remained unmatched. Germline V CDR1 and CDR2: SGHRS, YFSETQ. Written as DNA, the CDR3 is TGCGCCAGCAGCTTTTCTTATGGGGGACAGAGCTCCTACGAGCAGTACTTC. Encoded protein: CASSFSYGGQSSYEQYF.

The chain has TRBV5-4 and TRBJ2-7; 11 nucleotides agree with TRBD2. The CDR3 has 18 amino acids. CDR1 is SGHNT, CDR2 YYREEE, per germline (reference sequence). V lost 4 bases to trimming and J lost 3 bases; unmatched junction nucleotides: 15. DNA for the CDR3: TGTGCCAGCAGCCACCCCCTCGGGGCTAGCGGGGGGATCTACGAGCAGTACTTC. This sequence encodes CASSHPLGASGGIYEQYF.

This clone was detected only once. The chain employs TRBV7-2 and TRBJ2-3; unclear D gene. Trimming took off 5 bases at V and 1 base at J, with 13 bases between the two ends. The germline gives CDR1 SGHTA, CDR2 FQGNSA. This CDR3 spans 15 amino acids. CDR3 coding DNA: TGTGCCAGCAGCCCCGGGTGGAGTGGCACAGATACGCAGTATTTT. Translating it yields CASSPGWSGTDTQYF.

The chain combines TRBV29-1 with TRBJ2-3; TRBD2 agrees at 11 bases. The trim removed 5 bases at V and 1 base at J, leaving 5 bases unmatched. Per germline, CDR1 SQVTM and CDR2 ANQGSEA. The CDR3 extends over 15 amino acids. The CDR3 DNA is TGCAGCGTTAAAAAACTAGCGGGGGGCACAGATACGCAGTATTTT. Translation: CSVKKLAGGTDTQYF.

This clone was picked up a small number of times. The chain carries TRBV4-1 and TRBJ2-7; D might be TRBD2 (6 bases). Germline CDR1 and CDR2: MGHRA and YSYEKL. V lost 6 bases and J 0 bases, leaving 15 bases between the germline ends. The CDR3 contains 15 residues. The CDR3 is CASRRTGENSYEQYF. CDR3 coding DNA: TGCGCCAGCAGAAGGACGGGGGAGAACTCCTACGAGCAGTACTTC.

This clone was observed once. One end of the junction does not line up with germline, which may come from a read error. The CDR3 reads CASSLTPGAGDFVF. The CDR3 DNA follows: TGTGCCAGCAGCTTAACTCCCGGGGCCGGGGACTTTGTATTT. The V call is TRBV7-9, the J call TRBJ2-3; D is perhaps TRBD2 (6 bases). CDR3 size: 14 residues. The germline CDR1 and CDR2 sequences are SEHNR and FQNEAQ (reference sequence).

This clone has just a few counts. The gene calls are TRBV25-1 and TRBJ1-1; the D is unclear. Trimming stripped 5 bases from V and 2 bases from J, with 9 bases between. CDR1 MGHDK and CDR2 SYGVNS come from the germline V gene. The CDR3 has 13 residues. CDR3 sequence: CASSPIINTEAFF. The CDR3 DNA follows: TGTGCCAGCAGTCCTATAATAAACACTGAAGCTTTCTTT.

The rearrangement joins TRBV7-9 to TRBJ1-5; no clear D. Trimming cost V 1 base and J 0 bases, with 7 bases left between them. Germline CDR1 and CDR2: SEHNR and FQNEAQ (reference sequence). The CDR3 contains 15 residues. In DNA form, the CDR3 reads TGTGCCAGCAGCTTAGGGCCCAATAGCAATCAGCCCCAGCATTTT. It yields the protein CASSLGPNSNQPQHF.

This clone is a singleton in its sample. This sequence joins TRBV30 and TRBJ2-1, with D perhaps matching TRBD1 (5 bases). The V end lost 0 bases, the J end lost 5 bases, and 8 bases lay between the germline ends. This CDR3 has 13 amino acids. Germline V gene data show CDR1 as GTSNPN and CDR2 as SVGIG (reference sequence). The CDR3 sequence: CAWSVQANNEQFF. The CDR3 DNA is TGTGCCTGGAGTGTACAGGCCAACAATGAGCAGTTCTTC.

The V call is TRBV7-9, the J call TRBJ1-1; possible D gene TRBD1, 5 bases. The CDR3 consists of 14 residues. The V and J ends lost 6 bases and 2 bases respectively, with 13 bases between them. Per the germline V gene, CDR1 is SEHNR and CDR2 is FQNEAQ (reference sequence). The CDR3 DNA reads as TGTGCCAGCAGTCCTACTCAGGGAAACACTGAAGCTTTCTTT. Residues: CASSPTQGNTEAFF.

This clone has a single count. This sequence joins TRBV29-1 and TRBJ2-7, with D perhaps TRBD1 (6 bases). Trimming shortened V by 4 bases and J by 2 bases, and 15 bases separated the two germline ends. CDR1 is SQVTM and CDR2 is ANQGSEA in the germline V gene. This CDR3 comprises 14 residues. Written as DNA, the CDR3 is TGCAGCGTTGGAAGGTCCGACAGGACCTACGAGCAGTACTTC. It codes for CSVGRSDRTYEQYF.

This clone was counted a few times. The genes are TRBV4-3 and TRBJ2-5, with TRBD1 identical over 7 bases. Germline V lookup: CDR1 LGHNA, CDR2 YSLEER. Trimming cost V 0 bases and J 4 bases; bases outside gene matches: 5. This CDR3 is built from 15 residues. The CDR3 DNA is TGCGCCAGCAGCCAAGAGGCAAGGGGGCGAGAGACCCAGTACTTC. This encodes CASSQEARGRETQYF.

This chain links TRBV7-8 with TRBJ1-3; TRBD1 agrees at 7 bases. The CDR3 extends over 17 amino acids. V was pared by 0 bases and J by 0 bases, with 5 bases of the junction left unmatched. CDR1 and CDR2 from the germline V gene are SGHVS and FQNEAQ. For the CDR3, the DNA is TGTGCCAGCAGCTTAGCCCCAGGGGGTTCCTCTGGAAACACCATATATTTT. Translating it yields CASSLAPGGSSGNTIYF.

This chain uses TRBV19 with TRBJ2-6, with D possibly TRBD2 on 6 matching bases. V lost 7 bases and J 2 bases, leaving 21 bases between the germline ends. The CDR3 runs to 18 residues. CDR1 LNHDA and CDR2 SQIVND come from the germline V gene (reference sequence). CDR3 sequence: CASISRGISLAGANVLTF. The CDR3 DNA follows: TGTGCCAGTATCTCCCGGGGGATCTCGCTGGCTGGGGCCAACGTCCTGACTTTC.

This rearrangement joins TRBV6-6 to TRBJ2-7; the D is unclear. Germline loops: CDR1 MNHNY, CDR2 SVGAGI (reference sequence). CDR3 size: 15 residues. V was pared by 2 bases and J by 5 bases, with 16 bases between. The CDR3 bases are TGTGCCAGCAGTTACGAGGAGAGAACCGTCCACGAGCAGTACTTC. Its translation: CASSYEERTVHEQYF.

V usage is TRBV5-6 and J usage is TRBJ1-1; 11 nucleotides match TRBD1. This CDR3 is built from 15 residues. The junction had 10 bases not matched to a gene; V was cut back by 6 bases and J by 6 bases. CDR1 and CDR2 (germline): SGHDT, YYEEEE. The CDR3 loop reads CASTRWGTGGPEAFF. In nucleotides, the CDR3 is TGTGCCAGCACCAGGTGGGGGACAGGGGGACCTGAAGCTTTCTTT.

The rearrangement joins TRBV28 to TRBJ2-1, with TRBD1 matching over 9 bases. This CDR3 is built from 14 residues. With 5 bases clipped from V and 8 bases from J, the junction kept 7 bases outside the gene matches. CDR1 MDHEN and CDR2 SYDVKM come from the germline V gene. The DNA of the CDR3 is TGTGCCAGCAGTCGCGGACAGGGGTGGGATGAGCAGTTCTTC. It translates to CASSRGQGWDEQFF.

The chain links TRBV7-9 to TRBJ2-1, with TRBD1 matching 7 bases. This CDR3 comprises 16 residues. CDR1 and CDR2 from the germline V gene are SEHNR and FQNEAQ (reference sequence). The trim removed 2 bases at V and 4 bases at J, leaving 8 bases unmatched. As DNA, the CDR3 is TGTGCCAGCAGCTTACACAGGGGAGAGATATACAATGAGCAGTTCTTC. As protein: CASSLHRGEIYNEQFF. Drawing the rest from reference TRBV7-9 and TRBJ2-1, the complete variable domain is DTGVSQNPRHKITKRGQNVTFRCDPISEHNRLYWYRQTLGQGPEFLTYFQNEAQLEKSRLLSDRFSAERPKGSFSTLEIQRTEQGDSAMYLCASSLHRGEIYNEQFFGPGTRLTVL.

This chain joins TRBV30 and TRBJ1-6; tentative D call: TRBD1 (5 bases). V lost 5 bases to trimming and J lost 3 bases, with 20 bases between them. The CDR3 runs to 17 residues. Germline V gives CDR1 GTSNPN, CDR2 SVGIG (reference sequence). CDR3 region: CAWALPTVTYYNSPLHF. CDR3 in DNA: TGTGCCTGGGCGCTCCCGACAGTGACTTACTATAATTCACCCCTCCACTTT.

The chain couples TRBV7-2 to TRBJ1-5, with 8 bases matching TRBD1. CDR3 length: 17 residues. Germline CDR1 reads SGHTA; CDR2 reads FQGNSA. J lost 6 bases, V lost 1 base, and 11 bases had no gene match. CDR3 bases: TGTGCCAGCAGCTTAGGCCCGGACAGGGAATTTGGTCAGCCCCAGCATTTT. This sequence encodes CASSLGPDREFGQPQHF.

This clone has just a few counts. The chain couples TRBV6-5 to TRBJ2-2; possibly TRBD1 for D (5 bases). Germline CDR1 is MNHEY and CDR2 is SVGAGI. The CDR3 sequence is 15 residues long. The germline V and J ends were trimmed by 2 bases and 6 bases, with 13 bases remaining between them. This chain's CDR3 is CASSYVGRGAGELFF. Here the CDR3 DNA reads TGTGCCAGCAGTTACGTGGGGCGTGGGGCCGGGGAGCTGTTTTTT.

The V call is TRBV5-1, the J call TRBJ2-1; 11 bases match TRBD2. V shed 2 bases and J 5 bases; nucleotides not matched to a gene: 9. CDR3 size: 17 residues. CDR1 is SGHRS, CDR2 YFSETQ, per germline. The CDR3 region is CASSFRNSGRAHNEQFF. CDR3 in DNA: TGCGCCAGCAGCTTTAGGAATAGCGGGAGGGCCCACAATGAGCAGTTCTTC.

The genes are TRBV30 and TRBJ2-1; 8 nucleotides line up with TRBD2. V dropped 2 bases and J dropped 8; count of bases not matched to a gene: 5. In germline, CDR1 is GTSNPN, CDR2 SVGIG (reference sequence). This CDR3 contains 13 residues. CDR3 in DNA: TGTGCCTGGAGTCCGGGAGGGCCGTATGAGCAGTTCTTC. Translation gives CAWSPGGPYEQFF. Supplemented by reference TRBV30 and TRBJ2-1, the full variable domain reads SQTIHQWPATLVQPVGSPLSLECTVEGTSNPNLYWYRQAAGRGLQLLFYSVGIGQISSEVPQNLSASRPQDRQFILSSKKLLLSDSGFYLCAWSPGGPYEQFFGPGTRLTVL.

This clone was seen once. V and J are TRBV6-6 and TRBJ2-1; D remains ambiguous. The CDR3 is made up of 16 amino acids. Trimming stripped 3 bases from V and 0 bases from J, with 12 bases between. Germline V gene lookup returns CDR1 MNHNY and CDR2 SVGAGI (reference sequence). The chain's CDR3 is CASSYQSGVSYNEQFF. Here the CDR3 DNA reads TGTGCCAGCAGTTATCAGTCAGGTGTCTCCTACAATGAGCAGTTCTTC.

This clone came up once. V is TRBV11-2 and J is TRBJ2-7; D possibly corresponds to TRBD2 (5 bases). The V and J ends lost 1 base and 4 bases respectively, with 23 bases between them. CDR3 length: 18 residues. Germline CDR1 and CDR2: SGHAT and FQNNGV. As DNA, the CDR3 is TGTGCCAGCAGCTTAGTCTTAGGAGAGGCCGCTGGAGGATACGAGCAGTACTTC. This encodes CASSLVLGEAAGGYEQYF. The whole variable domain, filled in from reference TRBV11-2 and TRBJ2-7, reads EAGVAQSPRYKIIEKRQSVAFWCNPISGHATLYWYQQILGQGPKLLIQFQNNGVVDDSQLPKDRFSAERLKGVDSTLKIQPAKLEDSAVYLCASSLVLGEAAGGYEQYFGPGTRLTVT.

The rearrangement links TRBV11-3 to TRBJ1-1; D gene ambiguous. The germline CDR1 and CDR2 sequences are SGHNT and YENEEA. V was trimmed by 0 bases and J by 0 bases, leaving 14 bases between them. The CDR3 totals 17 residues. Written as DNA, the CDR3 is TGTGCCAGCAGCTTAGATCTGTGGGGAGACATGAACACTGAAGCTTTCTTT. Its protein is CASSLDLWGDMNTEAFF.